This entry lists 8 T cell receptor beta chains sequenced from one sample in a study of cytomegalovirus exposure and HLA in healthy donors. The study ran its PCR with 60 Vbeta and 13 Jbeta primers. TCRdb's table, derived via immunoSEQ multiplex PCR, lists solely in-frame clones and lacks some. Of 110,000 or so clones listed, just under 75% are singletons. The sequencing input was PBMCs. Source of these receptors: a human donor in good health.

The rearrangement uses TRBV7-8 and TRBJ2-5; D gene ambiguous. The CDR3 runs 13 residues. In germline, CDR1 is SGHVS, CDR2 FQNEAQ. Trimming shortened V by 6 bases and J by 5 bases, and 13 bases separated the two germline ends. CDR3 amino acids: CASRHTEMETQYF. The DNA of the CDR3 is TGTGCCAGCAGACACACAGAAATGGAGACCCAGTACTTC.

This chain joins TRBV6-5 and TRBJ1-1, with D perhaps matching TRBD1 (5 bases). With 4 bases removed from V and 1 base from J, the gap between germline ends came to 7 bases. The CDR3 runs 13 residues. Germline assignment: CDR1 MNHEY and CDR2 SVGAGI. The CDR3 region has the DNA TGTGCCAGCAGTTTCACAGGGAACACTGAAGCTTTCTTT. Translated, it gives CASSFTGNTEAFF.

CDR3 coding DNA: TGCGCCAGCAGCGGGGGACTCGGAGACGGAAACACCATATATTTT. Its protein product is CASSGGLGDGNTIYF. The chain couples TRBV5-1 to TRBJ1-3; possibly TRBD1 for D (5 bases). The V gene lost 4 bases and the J gene lost 4 bases, with 15 bases spanning the gap. The V gene's germline CDR1 is SGHRS and CDR2 YFSETQ. This CDR3 comprises 15 residues.

CDR3 sequence reads: CASSPRQGLGTEAFF. For the CDR3, the DNA is TGCGCCAGCAGCCCGAGACAGGGGCTGGGGACTGAAGCTTTCTTT. The chain is built from TRBV5-1 and TRBJ1-1, with 8 bases identical to TRBD1. Germline loops: CDR1 SGHRS, CDR2 YFSETQ. With 4 bases clipped from V and 5 bases from J, the junction kept 10 bases outside the gene matches. The CDR3 consists of 15 residues.

V usage is TRBV5-6 and J usage is TRBJ2-5; 10 positions match TRBD1. This CDR3 spans 15 amino acids. V was pared by 2 bases and J by 3 bases, with 4 bases of the junction left unmatched. CDR1 SGHDT and CDR2 YYEEEE come from the germline V gene. CDR3 nucleotides: TGTGCCAGCAGCTTCCGTGGGACAGGGGAAGAGACCCAGTACTTC. Protein sequence: CASSFRGTGEETQYF. Looking up the rest from reference TRBV5-6 and TRBJ2-5 gives the full variable domain: DAGVTQSPTHLIKTRGQQVTLRCSPKSGHDTVSWYQQALGQGPQFIFQYYEEEERQRGNFPDRFSGHQFPNYSSELNVNALLLGDSALYLCASSFRGTGEETQYFGPGTRLLVL.

This clone was counted a few times. The DNA of the CDR3 is TGTGCCAGCAGTGGGAGTTCTCGGGCCAACGTCCTGACTTTC. Protein product: CASSGSSRANVLTF. The V and J genes are TRBV2 and TRBJ2-6; D remains ambiguous. The germline gives CDR1 SNHLY, CDR2 FYNNEI. Trimming shortened V by 4 bases and J by 5 bases, and 9 bases separated the two germline ends. There are 14 residues in the CDR3. The whole variable domain, filled in from reference TRBV2 and TRBJ2-6, reads EPEVTQTPSHQVTQMGQEVILRCVPISNHLYFYWYRQILGQKVEFLVSFYNNEISEKSEIFDDQFSVERPDGSNFTLKIRSTKLEDSAMYFCASSGSSRANVLTFGAGSRLTVL.

Here the CDR3 reads CASSQDPQGSYEKLFF. DNA of the CDR3: TGTGCCAGCAGCCAAGATCCGCAGGGGAGCTATGAAAAACTGTTTTTT. The rearrangement uses TRBV4-2 and TRBJ1-4; D possibly corresponds to TRBD1 (6 bases). Germline V gene sequence: CDR1 LGHNA, CDR2 YNFKEQ. The CDR3 is made up of 16 amino acids. V dropped 0 bases and J dropped 6 bases, with 14 bases sitting between them.

This chain joins TRBV4-2 and TRBJ2-7, with a tentative D call TRBD1 (7 bases). Germline CDR1 and CDR2: LGHNA and YNFKEQ. Deletions cut 0 bases from V and 1 base from J, with 16 bases between. This CDR3 contains 17 residues. The CDR3: CASSQDRTGGTSYEQYF. Written as DNA, the CDR3 is TGTGCCAGCAGCCAAGACCGGACAGGAGGGACGTCCTACGAGCAGTACTTC.